These 6 T cell receptor beta chains were sequenced from one sample in a study of T cells in Graves' hyperthyroidism and ophthalmopathy (dated by TCRdb to about 2019). The library was obtained by multiplex PCR. TCRdb records Illumina HiSeq 2000 as the sequencer. Amplification of TCR beta CDR3 regions was carried out from RNA transcripts. A first-round RT-PCR of the TCR CDR3 used the HTBI primer set with the Qiagen OneStep RT-PCR kit. The public sequencing data were trimmed at Q25 with fastp and processed into clonotypes with MiXCR by TCRdb, which kept only in-frame beta chains. Each record represents a unique CDR3 protein, reported with the most common genes and DNA among its rows. In all, the sample holds about 610,000 distinct CDR3 sequences, and more than 15% of those were seen once. The ten largest clonotypes hold approximately 3.5% of the sample. Sequenced sample: blood. These receptors were taken from a woman between 35 and 50 years old with Graves' ophthalmopathy.

The chain uses TRBV19 and TRBJ2-1; D remains ambiguous. From germline, CDR1 is LNHDA and CDR2 SQIVND (reference sequence). Trimming took 7 bases from V and 7 from J, leaving 11 bases between them. This CDR3 has 12 amino acids. CDR3 in amino acids: CASNQKDNEQFF. DNA of the CDR3: TGTGCCAGTAACCAAAAGGATAATGAGCAGTTCTTC.

The chain links TRBV3-1 to TRBJ2-7, with D tentatively TRBD1 or TRBD2 (5 bases each). Germline CDR1 and CDR2: LGHDT and YNNKEL (reference sequence). This CDR3 contains 14 residues. V lost 5 bases to trimming and J lost 5 bases, with 16 bases between them. CDR3 in amino acids: CASSYGTLAHEQYF. The CDR3 DNA reads as TGTGCCAGCAGCTATGGGACGTTAGCCCACGAGCAGTACTTC.

In this sample, this clonotype turned up many times. The chain is built from TRBV20-1 and TRBJ2-3; D possibly corresponds to TRBD1 (5 bases). V lost 2 bases and J lost 4, with 10 bases in between. Germline CDR1 DFQATT, CDR2 SNEGSKA (reference sequence). The CDR3 is 13 residues long. For the CDR3, the DNA is TGCAGTGCTAGAACAGGATTTTCAGATACGCAGTATTTT. Residues: CSARTGFSDTQYF.

V and J are TRBV20-1 and TRBJ2-5; TRBD1 agrees at 12 bases. The V gene end was trimmed by 6 bases and the J gene end by 3 bases; junction bases not matched to a gene: 5. The germline CDR1 and CDR2 sequences are DFQATT and SNEGSKA (reference sequence). The CDR3 is 14 amino acids. In DNA form, the CDR3 reads TGCAGTGCCTCCGGGACAGGGGGCGAAGAGACCCAGTACTTC. Residues: CSASGTGGEETQYF.

This clonotype was detected a few times. The chain combines TRBV6-1 with TRBJ1-1, with 7 nucleotides matching TRBD1. The V gene's germline CDR1 is MNHNS and CDR2 SASEGT. The CDR3 totals 13 residues. The J segment lost 7 bases and the V segment lost 5 bases, leaving 7 bases of the junction unmatched. The CDR3 is CASSPRDSYEAFF. The CDR3 DNA sequence: TGTGCCAGCAGTCCCAGGGACAGCTATGAAGCTTTCTTT.

Here the CDR3 reads CAISESLAAGNTIYF. Written as DNA, the CDR3 is TGTGCCATCAGTGAGTCGTTAGCGGCTGGAAACACCATATATTTT. This chain connects TRBV10-3 to TRBJ1-3; D uncertain. The CDR3 has 15 residues. Germline loops: CDR1 ENHRY, CDR2 SYGVKD. V was pared by 0 bases and J by 2 bases, with 8 bases between.